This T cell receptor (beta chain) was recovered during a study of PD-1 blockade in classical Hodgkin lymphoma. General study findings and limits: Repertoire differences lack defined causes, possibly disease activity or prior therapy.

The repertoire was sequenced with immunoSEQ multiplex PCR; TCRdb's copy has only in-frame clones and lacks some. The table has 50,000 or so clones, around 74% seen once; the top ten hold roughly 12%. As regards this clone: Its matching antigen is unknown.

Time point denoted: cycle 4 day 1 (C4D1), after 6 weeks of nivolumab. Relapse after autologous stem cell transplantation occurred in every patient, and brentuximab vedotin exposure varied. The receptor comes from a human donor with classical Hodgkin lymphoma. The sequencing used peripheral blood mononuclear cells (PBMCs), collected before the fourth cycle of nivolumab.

DNA for the CDR3: TGTGCCAGCAGCGACCCTAGCGGGAGTACAGATACGCAGTATTTT. Its protein product is CASSDPSGSTDTQYF. The chain employs TRBV2 and TRBJ2-3, with 10 bases lining up with TRBD2. The germline V gene has CDR1 SNHLY and CDR2 FYNNEI. CDR3 size: 15 residues. V lost 6 bases to trimming and J lost 3 bases; unmatched junction nucleotides: 6.